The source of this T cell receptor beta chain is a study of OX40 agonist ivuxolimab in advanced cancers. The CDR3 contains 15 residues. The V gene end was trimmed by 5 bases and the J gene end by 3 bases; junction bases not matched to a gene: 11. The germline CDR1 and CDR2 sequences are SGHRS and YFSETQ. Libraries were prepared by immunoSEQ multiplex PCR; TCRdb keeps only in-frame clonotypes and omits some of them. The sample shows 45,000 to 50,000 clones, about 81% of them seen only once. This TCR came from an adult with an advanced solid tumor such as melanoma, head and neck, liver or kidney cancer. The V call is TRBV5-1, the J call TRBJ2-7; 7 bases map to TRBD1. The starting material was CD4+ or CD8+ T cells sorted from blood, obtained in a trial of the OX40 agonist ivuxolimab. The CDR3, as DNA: TGCGCCAGCAGGGGCCCCGGGACAGACGTCTACGAGCAGTACTTC. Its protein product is CASRGPGTDVYEQYF.